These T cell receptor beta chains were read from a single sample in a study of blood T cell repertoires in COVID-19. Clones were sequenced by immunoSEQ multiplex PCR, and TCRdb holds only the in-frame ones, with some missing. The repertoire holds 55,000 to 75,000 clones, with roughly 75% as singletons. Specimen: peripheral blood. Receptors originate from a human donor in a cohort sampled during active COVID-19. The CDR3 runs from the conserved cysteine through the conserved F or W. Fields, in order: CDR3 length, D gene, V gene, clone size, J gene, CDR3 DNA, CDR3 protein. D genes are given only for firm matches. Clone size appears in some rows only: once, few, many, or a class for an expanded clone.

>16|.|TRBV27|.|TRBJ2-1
TGTGCCAGCAGTTTACGAGCGGAGCTATTCAACAATGAGCAGTTCTTC
CASSLRAELFNNEQFF
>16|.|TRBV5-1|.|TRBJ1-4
TGCGCCAGCAGCGCCCAACCCGGTGTGGCTAATGAAAAACTGTTTTTT
CASSAQPGVANEKLFF
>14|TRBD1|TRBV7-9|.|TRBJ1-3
TGTGCCAGCAGCTTAGCCCAGGGGGCGAACACCATATATTTT
CASSLAQGANTIYF
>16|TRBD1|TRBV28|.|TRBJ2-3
TGTGCCAGCAGGGAACCGGGACAGGGGCCTTCAGATACGCAGTATTTT
CASREPGQGPSDTQYF
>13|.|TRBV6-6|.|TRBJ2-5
TGTGCCAGCAGTTCTGGGGGCAGGGAGACCCAGTACTTC
CASSSGGRETQYF
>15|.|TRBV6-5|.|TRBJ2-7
TGTGCCGTCAGGGATTCTAGCGCCCCCCCCTACGAGCAGTACTTC
CAVRDSSAPPYEQYF
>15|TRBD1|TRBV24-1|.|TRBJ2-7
TGTGCCACCAGTGATGGAGGGACAGGCCGGGAAGAGCAGTACTTC
CATSDGGTGREEQYF
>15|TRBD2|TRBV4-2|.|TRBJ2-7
TGTGCCAGCAGCCAAGTAGAAGCGGGAGCGGGCGAGCAGTACTTC
CASSQVEAGAGEQYF
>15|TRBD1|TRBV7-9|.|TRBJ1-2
TGTGCCAGCAGCTTATCAACCGGGACAGGGGGCGGCTACACCTTC
CASSLSTGTGGGYTF
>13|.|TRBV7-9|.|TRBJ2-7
TGTGCCAGCAGCCCCACTCTGGCCTACGAGCAGTACTTC
CASSPTLAYEQYF
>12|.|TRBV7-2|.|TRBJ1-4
TGTGCCAGCAGCTTAGAACGGGGTAAACTGTTTTTT
CASSLERGKLFF
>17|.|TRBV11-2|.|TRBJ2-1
TGTGCCAGCAGCCCAGGGGCGCAGAGGAGCTCCTACAATGAGCAGTTCTTC
CASSPGAQRSSYNEQFF
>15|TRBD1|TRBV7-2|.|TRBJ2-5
TGTGCCAGCAGCTTATCTGGGACAGGGGACGAGACCCAGTACTTC
CASSLSGTGDETQYF
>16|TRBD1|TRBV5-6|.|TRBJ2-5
TGTGCCAGCAGCCTAAGACAGGGGGCGACCCAAGAGACCCAGTACTTC
CASSLRQGATQETQYF
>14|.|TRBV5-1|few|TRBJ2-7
TGCGCCAGCAGCTTGGAACAGGGAATGAGCGAGCAGTACTTC
CASSLEQGMSEQYF
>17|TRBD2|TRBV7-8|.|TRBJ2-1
TGTGCCAGCAGCTTTCGGCGGCTAGCGGTGAGGAAGTGGGAGCAGTTCTTC
CASSFRRLAVRKWEQFF
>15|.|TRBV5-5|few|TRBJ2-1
TGTGCCAGCAGCTTGGGGACTACCCCCTACAATGAGCAGTTCTTC
CASSLGTTPYNEQFF
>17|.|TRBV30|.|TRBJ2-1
TGTGCCTGGAGTATTTGGGAAAGGGGTCTACAGCTGGCTGAGCAGTTCTTC
CAWSIWERGLQLAEQFF
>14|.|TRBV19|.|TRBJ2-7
TGTGCCAGTAGTACCCAGCGCGGGGCCTACGAGCAGTACTTC
CASSTQRGAYEQYF
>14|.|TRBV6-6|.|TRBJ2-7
TGTGCCAGCAGTTTCTCTAGCGCTTCTGGGGAGCAGTACTTC
CASSFSSASGEQYF
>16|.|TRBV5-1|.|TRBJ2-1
TGCGCCAGCAGCTTGAACGCGGGAACCACCTACAATGAGCAGTTCTTC
CASSLNAGTTYNEQFF
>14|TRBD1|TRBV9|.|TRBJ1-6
TGTGCCAGCAGCGGACAGGGGGCAAATTCACCCCTCCACTTT
CASSGQGANSPLHF
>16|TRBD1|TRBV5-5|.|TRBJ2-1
TGTGCCAGCAGCTTGGCCGGGACAGGGGGATACAATGAGCAGTTCTTC
CASSLAGTGGYNEQFF
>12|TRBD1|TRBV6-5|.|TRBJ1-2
TGTGCCAGCAGCCCCGAGGGGGCTGGCTACACCTTC
CASSPEGAGYTF
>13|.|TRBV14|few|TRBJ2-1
TGTGCCAGCAGATCCGCCGGGAACAATGAGCAGTTCTTC
CASRSAGNNEQFF